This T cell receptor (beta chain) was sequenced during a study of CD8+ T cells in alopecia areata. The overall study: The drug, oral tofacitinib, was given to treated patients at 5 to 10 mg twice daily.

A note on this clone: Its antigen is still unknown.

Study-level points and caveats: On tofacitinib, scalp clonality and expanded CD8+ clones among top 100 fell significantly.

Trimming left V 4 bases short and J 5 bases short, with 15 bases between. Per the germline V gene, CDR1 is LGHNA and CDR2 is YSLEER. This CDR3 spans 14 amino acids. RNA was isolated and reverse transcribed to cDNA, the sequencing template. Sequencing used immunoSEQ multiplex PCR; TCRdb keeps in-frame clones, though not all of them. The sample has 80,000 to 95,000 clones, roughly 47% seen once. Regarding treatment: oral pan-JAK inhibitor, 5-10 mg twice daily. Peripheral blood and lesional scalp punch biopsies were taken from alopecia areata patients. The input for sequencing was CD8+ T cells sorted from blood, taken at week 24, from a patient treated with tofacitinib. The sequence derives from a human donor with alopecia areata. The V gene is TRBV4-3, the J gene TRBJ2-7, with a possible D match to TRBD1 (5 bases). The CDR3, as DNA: TGCGCCAGCAGCCTTACGACAGAGCGCCACGAGCAGTACTTC. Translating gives CASSLTTERHEQYF.